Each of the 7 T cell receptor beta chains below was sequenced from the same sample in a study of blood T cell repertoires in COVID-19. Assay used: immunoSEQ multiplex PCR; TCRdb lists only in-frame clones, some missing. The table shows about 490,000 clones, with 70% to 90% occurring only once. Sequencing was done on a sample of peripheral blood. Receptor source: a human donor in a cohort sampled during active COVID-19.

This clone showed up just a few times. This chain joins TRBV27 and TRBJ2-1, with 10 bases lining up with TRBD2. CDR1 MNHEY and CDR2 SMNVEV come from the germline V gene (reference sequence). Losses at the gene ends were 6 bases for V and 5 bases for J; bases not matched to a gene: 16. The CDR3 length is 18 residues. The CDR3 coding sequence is TGTGCCAGCAGCACCAACATCAGGGGGACTAGCGCAGACAATGAGCAGTTCTTC. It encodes CASSTNIRGTSADNEQFF.

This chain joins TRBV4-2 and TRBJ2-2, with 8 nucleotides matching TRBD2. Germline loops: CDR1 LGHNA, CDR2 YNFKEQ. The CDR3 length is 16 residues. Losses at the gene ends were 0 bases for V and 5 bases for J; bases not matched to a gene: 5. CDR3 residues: CASSQDPAGATGELFF. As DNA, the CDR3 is TGTGCCAGCAGCCAAGATCCAGCGGGAGCTACCGGGGAGCTGTTTTTT.

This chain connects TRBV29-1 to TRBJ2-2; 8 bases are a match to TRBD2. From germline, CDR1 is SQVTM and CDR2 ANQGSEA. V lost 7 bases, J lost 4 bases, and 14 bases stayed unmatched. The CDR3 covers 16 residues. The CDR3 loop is CSAGFTGGPSTGELFF. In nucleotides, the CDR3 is TGCAGCGCCGGGTTCACGGGAGGGCCAAGCACCGGGGAGCTGTTTTTT.

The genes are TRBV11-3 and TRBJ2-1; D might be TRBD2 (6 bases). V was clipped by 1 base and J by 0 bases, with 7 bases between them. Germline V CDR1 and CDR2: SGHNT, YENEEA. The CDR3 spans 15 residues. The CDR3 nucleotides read TGTGCCAGCAGCTTAGTGACTAGCTCCTACAATGAGCAGTTCTTC. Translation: CASSLVTSSYNEQFF.

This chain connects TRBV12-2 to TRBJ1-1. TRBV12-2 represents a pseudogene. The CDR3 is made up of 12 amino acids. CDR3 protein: CASRNEADPAFF. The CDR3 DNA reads TGTGCAAGTCGCAACGAGGCAGATCCGGCTTTCTTT.

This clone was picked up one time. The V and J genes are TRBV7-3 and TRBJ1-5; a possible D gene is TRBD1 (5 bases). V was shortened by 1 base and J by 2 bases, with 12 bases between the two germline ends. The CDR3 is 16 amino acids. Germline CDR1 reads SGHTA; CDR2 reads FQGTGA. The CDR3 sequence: CASSLMGGGGNQPQHF. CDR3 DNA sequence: TGTGCCAGCAGCTTAATGGGGGGAGGCGGCAATCAGCCCCAGCATTTT.

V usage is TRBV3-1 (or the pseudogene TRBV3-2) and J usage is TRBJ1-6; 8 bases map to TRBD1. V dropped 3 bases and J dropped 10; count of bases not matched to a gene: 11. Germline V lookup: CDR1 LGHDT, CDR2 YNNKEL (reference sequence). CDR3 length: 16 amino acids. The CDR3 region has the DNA TGTGCCAGCAGCCATCAAGGGCAGGGGGCGAGCTCACCCCTCCACTTT. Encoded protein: CASSHQGQGASSPLHF.